A selection of T cell receptor beta chains follows, all from one sample in a study. TCRdb's copy holds only in-frame clones and misses some; the assay was immunoSEQ multiplex PCR. This table has around 54,000 clones, over 85% appearing once. Specimen: PBMCs. These receptors all stem from a man between 40 and 49 years old with rheumatoid arthritis. The CDR3 runs from the conserved cysteine through the conserved F or W. Each record gives: J gene, clone size, V gene, D gene, CDR3 protein, CDR3 DNA. The D gene is left open where the match is weak. Size is omitted from some rows. Given values are once, few, many or a class for expanded clones.

TRBJ2-7	-	TRBV6-5	-	CASSSVDEQYF	TGTGCCAGCAGCTCGGTGGACGAGCAGTACTTC
TRBJ2-7	-	TRBV27	-	CASSRGFDEQYF	TGTGCCAGCAGTCGGGGGTTCGACGAGCAGTACTTC
TRBJ2-3	-	TRBV6-6	-	CASSYSSGYTDTQYF	TGTGCCAGCAGTTATAGTTCGGGATACACAGATACGCAGTATTTT
TRBJ1-6	-	TRBV7-2	-	CASSLITPRTQISPLHF	TGTGCCAGCAGCTTAATTACTCCTAGGACCCAAATTTCACCCCTCCACTTT
TRBJ1-6	-	TRBV12-3/TRBV12-4	-	CASSFNGGTLHF	TGTGCCAGCAGTTTCAACGGAGGCACCCTCCACTTT
TRBJ1-2	-	TRBV29-1	-	CSVGETGTEYGYTF	TGCAGCGTTGGCGAAACCGGGACCGAATATGGCTACACCTTC
TRBJ1-3	-	TRBV4-1	-	CASSQGPQSSGNTIYF	TGCGCCAGCAGCCAGGGGCCTCAGAGCTCTGGAAACACCATATATTTT
TRBJ1-1	-	TRBV5-1	TRBD1	CASTIRQGLNTEAFF	TGCGCCAGCACAATACGACAGGGGCTGAACACTGAAGCTTTCTTT
TRBJ2-1	-	TRBV6-2/TRBV6-3	TRBD2	CASSERGSSYNEQFF	TGTGCCAGCAGTGAGCGGGGTAGCTCCTACAATGAGCAGTTCTTC
TRBJ2-6	-	TRBV24-1	-	CATSGKSGANVLTF	TGTGCCACCTCAGGTAAATCTGGGGCCAACGTCCTGACTTTC
TRBJ1-2	-	TRBV5-1	TRBD1	CASNTAPLGTGMRGYTF	TGCGCCAGCAACACCGCCCCCCTTGGGACAGGGATGAGGGGCTACACCTTC
TRBJ2-7	-	TRBV3-1/TRBV3-2	-	CASSQEGTGEQYF	TGTGCCAGCAGCCAGGAGGGGACTGGCGAGCAGTACTTC
TRBJ2-6	-	TRBV27	TRBD1	CASSLSTGSGANVLTF	TGTGCCAGCAGTTTATCGACAGGGTCTGGGGCCAACGTCCTGACTTTC
TRBJ2-3	few	TRBV2	-	CASTAETTDTQYF	TGTGCCAGCACCGCTGAAACCACAGATACGCAGTATTTT
TRBJ2-7	few	TRBV7-2	-	CASSLVDGYEQYF	TGTGCCAGCAGCTTAGTAGACGGGTACGAGCAGTACTTC
TRBJ2-3	-	TRBV12-5	-	CASGLDTDYTQYF	TGTGCTAGTGGTTTGGACACGGATTATACGCAGTATTTT
TRBJ1-1	-	TRBV3-1/TRBV3-2	-	CASSTGPWNTEAFF	TGTGCCAGCAGCACGGGACCCTGGAACACTGAAGCTTTCTTT
TRBJ1-2	-	TRBV5-1	TRBD1	CASSPQGAQNYGYTF	TGCGCCAGCAGCCCACAGGGGGCCCAGAACTATGGCTACACCTTC
TRBJ1-6	-	TRBV6-1	-	CASSEPPRGGSYNSPLHF	TGTGCCAGCAGTGAACCCCCCCGGGGGGGCTCCTATAATTCACCCCTCCACTTT
TRBJ2-5	-	TRBV4-2	-	CASSRQDQETQYF	TGTGCCAGCAGCCGACAGGACCAAGAGACCCAGTACTTC
TRBJ2-3	-	TRBV5-1	TRBD1	CASSLRQGASTDTQYF	TGCGCCAGCAGCTTAAGACAGGGTGCTAGCACAGATACGCAGTATTTT
TRBJ2-3	-	TRBV5-4	TRBD2	CASSSKTSPSTDTQYF	TGTGCCAGCAGCTCTAAGACTAGCCCAAGCACAGATACGCAGTATTTT
TRBJ1-6	once	TRBV6-2/TRBV6-3	-	CASSYVLGRDSPLHF	TGTGCCAGCAGTTACGTTCTAGGGAGGGATTCACCCCTCCACTTT
TRBJ1-2	-	TRBV24-1	TRBD1	CATSDLGTVNGYTF	TGTGCCACCAGTGATTTGGGGACAGTTAATGGCTACACCTTC
TRBJ1-1	-	TRBV10-1	-	CASTTVGGEAFF	TGCGCCAGCACCACGGTGGGGGGGGAAGCTTTCTTT
TRBJ2-4	-	TRBV11-2	-	CASSPGRWGNIQYF	TGTGCCAGCAGCCCCGGACGGTGGGGGAACATTCAGTACTTC
TRBJ2-7	-	TRBV9	-	CASSDTGDFSYEQYF	TGTGCCAGCAGTGATACAGGGGACTTCTCCTACGAGCAGTACTTC
TRBJ2-1	medium-sized	TRBV6-2/TRBV6-3	TRBD1	CASSARDRASSYNEQFF	TGTGCCAGCAGTGCCCGGGACAGGGCCAGCTCCTACAATGAGCAGTTCTTC
TRBJ2-1	-	TRBV9	-	CASSVEQGAYNEQFF	TGTGCCAGCAGCGTAGAGCAGGGCGCCTACAATGAGCAGTTCTTC
TRBJ1-1	-	TRBV6-2/TRBV6-3	-	CASSPRGEAFF	TGTGCCAGCAGTCCCAGGGGCGAAGCTTTCTTT
TRBJ2-7	-	TRBV7-9	-	CASSSNLLEQYF	TGTGCCAGCAGCTCGAACCTTCTCGAGCAGTACTTC
TRBJ1-6	-	TRBV20-1	-	CSASEDYNSPLHF	TGCAGTGCTAGTGAGGATTATAATTCACCCCTCCACTTT